This passage covers 12 T cell receptor beta chains from one sample sequenced in a study of T-cell memory formation after mild COVID-19. In TCRdb, the 5' RACE reads were re-called with MiXCR into one record per CDR3 protein. The profile shows 350,000 to 550,000 distinct CDR3 sequences, 15% to 20% of them singletons. The specimen sequenced was PBMCs or a T cell subset sorted from them (not recorded which). The origin of the receptors is a man younger than 30 who had mild COVID-19 (a few samples of this study predate the infection). Cell type and time point are not known.

CDR3 amino acids: CASSSGLAGAGDTQYF. DNA for the CDR3: TGTGCCAGCAGCTCCGGACTAGCGGGGGCGGGGGATACGCAGTATTTT. The chain links TRBV7-2 to TRBJ2-3; 13 positions agree with TRBD2. V shed 4 bases and J 6 bases; nucleotides not matched to a gene: 7. There are 16 residues in the CDR3. From germline, CDR1 is SGHTA and CDR2 FQGNSA.

To note about this clonotype: Germline is not matched at one junction end, which may reflect a read error. This sequence joins TRBV29-1 and TRBJ2-7; D tentatively reads TRBD1 or TRBD2 (6 bases each). This CDR3 comprises 13 residues. In germline, CDR1 is SQVTM, CDR2 ANQGSEA. The chain's CDR3 is CSVEARGGNDQYF. CDR3 in DNA: TGCAGCGTTGAAGCCCGAGGGGGGAACGATCAGTACTTC.

This chain links TRBV5-1 with TRBJ1-1; possible D gene TRBD1, 5 bases. This CDR3 has 14 amino acids. Germline V lookup: CDR1 SGHRS, CDR2 YFSETQ. The V end lost 1 base, the J end lost 4 bases, and 11 bases lay between the germline ends. The CDR3 here is CASSLTERGTEAFF. CDR3 bases: TGCGCCAGCAGCTTGACAGAGAGGGGCACTGAAGCTTTCTTT.

This clonotype has a handful of counts. The V call is TRBV9, the J call TRBJ2-7; no clear D. V was trimmed by 4 bases and J by 3 bases, leaving 11 bases between them. CDR1 is SGDLS and CDR2 is YYNGEE in the germline V gene. The CDR3 covers 13 residues. CDR3 loop: CASSPAGFYEQYF. The CDR3 bases are TGTGCCAGCAGCCCAGCCGGGTTCTACGAGCAGTACTTC.

At least ten counts were recorded for this clonotype. This chain joins TRBV4-1 and TRBJ1-5; D unclear. The CDR3 is 15 residues long. The V gene lost 4 bases and the J gene lost 0 bases, with 10 bases spanning the gap. Germline V gives CDR1 MGHRA, CDR2 YSYEKL. The CDR3 coding sequence is TGCGCCAGCAGCCCCCGACACGTTAGCAATCAGCCCCAGCATTTT. Its protein product is CASSPRHVSNQPQHF.

The chain couples TRBV6-2 or TRBV6-3 to TRBJ2-7; 13 bases align to TRBD2. J gave up 2 bases and V 2 bases, and 6 bases lay outside the gene matches. Germline values: CDR1 MNHEY, CDR2 SVGEGT. There are 17 residues in the CDR3. This CDR3 reads CASSYAGLAGRTYEQYF. The CDR3 DNA reads as TGTGCCAGCAGTTACGCGGGACTAGCGGGGCGGACCTACGAGCAGTACTTC.

The chain carries TRBV7-9 and TRBJ2-1, with D perhaps TRBD1 (5 bases). The germline gives CDR1 SEHNR, CDR2 FQNEAQ (reference sequence). The CDR3 has 15 residues. Trimming removed 3 bases at V and 6 bases at J, with 15 bases between. For the CDR3, the DNA is TGTGCCAGCAGCTTTATCGCACTCAGGGCCAATGAGCAGTTCTTC. The encoded protein is CASSFIALRANEQFF.

Ten or more counts support this clonotype. The V and J genes are TRBV29-1 and TRBJ1-5; D not resolved. Germline CDR1 and CDR2: SQVTM and ANQGSEA. The CDR3 runs 13 residues. Trimming removed 7 bases at V and 0 bases at J, with 10 bases between. The CDR3 DNA reads TGCAGCGCCCAATGGGATAGCAATCAGCCCCAGCATTTT. Protein sequence: CSAQWDSNQPQHF.

The rearrangement links TRBV10-2 to TRBJ1-1; unclear D gene. This CDR3 region has 16 residues. CDR1 is WSHSY, CDR2 SAAADI, per germline. Trimming cost V 3 bases and J 1 base, with 15 bases left between them. The DNA for the CDR3 is TGCGCCAGCAGTGATATAGCTTTCGTCAGGAACACTGAAGCTTTCTTT. It specifies CASSDIAFVRNTEAFF.

This clonotype was recorded many times. The rearrangement uses TRBV7-2 and TRBJ2-5; D is unclear. Germline V gene sequence: CDR1 SGHTA, CDR2 FQGNSA. V dropped 1 base and J dropped 2 bases, with 5 bases sitting between them. There are 13 residues in the CDR3. The CDR3 DNA sequence: TGTGCCAGCAGCTTAGTCGGGCAAGAGACCCAGTACTTC. Amino acid sequence: CASSLVGQETQYF.

This clonotype was counted between two and nine times. The V and J genes are TRBV5-6 and TRBJ1-1, with TRBD1 matching 9 bases. The length of the CDR3 is 15 residues. J was trimmed by 4 bases and V by 3 bases; bases with no gene match: 7. Germline values: CDR1 SGHDT, CDR2 YYEEEE. The CDR3 DNA reads as TGTGCCAGCAGCTCGACAGGGGGGTGGAGCACTGAAGCTTTCTTT. Residues: CASSSTGGWSTEAFF.

This clonotype was observed a handful of times. The genes are TRBV5-1 and TRBJ2-3; a weak D match, TRBD2 (5 bases). V lost 4 bases to trimming and J lost 2 bases, with 20 bases between them. CDR1 and CDR2 from the germline V gene are SGHRS and YFSETQ. CDR3 length equals 17 residues. CDR3: CASSPGRTGSSTDTQYF. CDR3 bases: TGCGCCAGCAGCCCCGGTCGGACGGGGTCATCCACAGATACGCAGTATTTT.